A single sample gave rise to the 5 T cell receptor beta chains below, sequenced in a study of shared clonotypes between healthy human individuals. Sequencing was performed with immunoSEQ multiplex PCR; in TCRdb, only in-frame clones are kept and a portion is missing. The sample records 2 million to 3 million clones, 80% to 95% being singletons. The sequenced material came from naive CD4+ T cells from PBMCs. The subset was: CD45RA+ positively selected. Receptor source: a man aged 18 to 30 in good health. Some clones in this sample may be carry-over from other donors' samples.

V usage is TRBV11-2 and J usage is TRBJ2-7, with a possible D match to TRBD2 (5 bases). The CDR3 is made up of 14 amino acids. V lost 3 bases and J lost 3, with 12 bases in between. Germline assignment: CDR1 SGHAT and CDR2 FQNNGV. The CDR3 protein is CASSFGGRNYEQYF. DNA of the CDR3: TGTGCCAGCAGCTTCGGAGGTCGGAACTACGAGCAGTACTTC.

This CDR3 reads CASSPRQGGVGYNEQFF. The CDR3 nucleotides are TGTGCCAGCAGCCCACGCCAGGGGGGTGTAGGATACAATGAGCAGTTCTTC. V and J are TRBV7-9 and TRBJ2-1; the D gene is possibly TRBD1 (7 bases). Germline assignment: CDR1 SEHNR and CDR2 FQNEAQ (reference sequence). The CDR3 spans 17 residues. Deletions cut 5 bases from V and 4 bases from J, with 21 bases between.

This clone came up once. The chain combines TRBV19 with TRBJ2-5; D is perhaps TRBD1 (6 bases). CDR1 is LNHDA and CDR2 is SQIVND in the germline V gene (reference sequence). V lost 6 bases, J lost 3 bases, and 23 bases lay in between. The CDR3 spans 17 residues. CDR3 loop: CASSPLRGEGVKETQYF. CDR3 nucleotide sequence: TGTGCCAGTAGCCCCCTGAGGGGAGAGGGGGTCAAAGAGACCCAGTACTTC.

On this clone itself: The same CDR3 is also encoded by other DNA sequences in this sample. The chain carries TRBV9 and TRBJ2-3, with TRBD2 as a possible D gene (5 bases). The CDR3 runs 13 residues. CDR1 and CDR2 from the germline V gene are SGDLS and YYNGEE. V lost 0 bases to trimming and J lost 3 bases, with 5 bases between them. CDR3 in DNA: TGTGCCAGCAGCGTAGGAGGGACAGATACGCAGTATTTT. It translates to CASSVGGTDTQYF.

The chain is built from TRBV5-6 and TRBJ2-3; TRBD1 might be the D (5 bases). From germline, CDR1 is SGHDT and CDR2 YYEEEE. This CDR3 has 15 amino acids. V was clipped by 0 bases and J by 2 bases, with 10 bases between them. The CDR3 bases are TGTGCCAGCAGCTTGGTGCAGGGTGCCACAGATACGCAGTATTTT. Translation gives CASSLVQGATDTQYF.